The 21 T cell receptor beta chains listed next were all sequenced from one sample in a study of blood T cell repertoires in COVID-19. Produced via immunoSEQ multiplex PCR; TCRdb's table is partial and in-frame only. The table lists about 170,000 clones, 80% to 85% of them singletons. Specimen: peripheral blood. The source of these receptors is a man aged 18 to 35 with active or convalescent COVID-19.

The rearrangement links TRBV19 to TRBJ1-4; 10 bases are a match to TRBD1. V trimming: 6 bases; J trimming: 0 bases; junction bases outside the gene matches: 4. Germline V lookup: CDR1 LNHDA, CDR2 SQIVND (reference sequence). This CDR3 region has 16 residues. CDR3 in amino acids: CASRGQGHTTNEKLFF. The DNA of the CDR3 is TGTGCCAGTAGGGGACAGGGGCATACAACTAATGAAAAACTGTTTTTT.

The V gene is TRBV11-2, the J gene TRBJ1-1; 11 nucleotides agree with TRBD1. This CDR3 contains 17 residues. Germline-derived CDR1 and CDR2 are SGHAT and FQNNGV. With V trimmed by 5 bases and J by 4 bases, 12 bases remained unmatched. CDR3 sequence (DNA): TGTGCCAGCAGCACCTGGACAGGGGGCGTAATTGCCACTGAAGCTTTCTTT. Protein product: CASSTWTGGVIATEAFF.

This sequence joins TRBV6-5 and TRBJ2-7, with 8 bases lining up with TRBD1. From germline, CDR1 is MNHEY and CDR2 SVGAGI. The CDR3 has 13 amino acids. Trimming cost V 7 bases and J 2 bases; bases outside gene matches: 4. The CDR3 loop reads CASIGQGPYEQYF. CDR3 coding DNA: TGTGCCAGCATAGGACAGGGACCCTACGAGCAGTACTTC.

The chain has TRBV6-5 and TRBJ1-1; tentatively, D is TRBD1 (5 bases). The germline V gene has CDR1 MNHEY and CDR2 SVGAGI. V was cut by 4 bases and J by 7 bases, with 13 bases left in between. This CDR3 contains 13 residues. CDR3 sequence (DNA): TGTGCCAGCAGTTCAAGTGGGAGGGGTGAAGCTTTCTTT. Its translation: CASSSSGRGEAFF.

The V and J genes are TRBV28 and TRBJ2-7; possibly TRBD2 for D (5 bases). CDR1 and CDR2 (germline): MDHEN, SYDVKM. This CDR3 comprises 13 residues. CDR3 in DNA: TGTGTCCACTCTAGCTCCGACTCCTACGAGCAGTACTTC. Amino acid sequence: CVHSSSDSYEQYF.

V is TRBV18 and J is TRBJ2-5, with 10 bases that match TRBD2. CDR1 KGHSH and CDR2 LQKENI come from the germline V gene. The CDR3 is 17 amino acids. The V and J ends lost 4 bases and 2 bases, in that order; junction bases with no gene match: 10. The DNA of the CDR3 is TGTGCCAGCTCACAGGGGTCACTAGCGGGGCCACAAGAGACCCAGTACTTC. The encoded protein is CASSQGSLAGPQETQYF.

This chain uses TRBV2 with TRBJ1-1; 9 bases fit TRBD1. The junction had 6 bases not matched to a gene; V was cut back by 6 bases and J by 4 bases. The CDR3 is 14 residues long. Germline V gene sequence: CDR1 SNHLY, CDR2 FYNNEI. CDR3 protein: CASSLTGGATEAFF. The CDR3 coding sequence is TGTGCCAGCAGCCTGACAGGGGGTGCCACTGAAGCTTTCTTT. Full variable domain (remainder filled in from reference TRBV2 and TRBJ1-1): EPEVTQTPSHQVTQMGQEVILRCVPISNHLYFYWYRQILGQKVEFLVSFYNNEISEKSEIFDDQFSVERPDGSNFTLKIRSTKLEDSAMYFCASSLTGGATEAFFGQGTRLTVV.

The chain joins TRBV7-2 to TRBJ2-7, with 7 bases matching TRBD1. This CDR3 contains 15 residues. Germline CDR1 SGHTA, CDR2 FQGNSA. The J segment lost 7 bases and the V segment lost 5 bases, leaving 14 bases of the junction unmatched. The chain's CDR3 is CASSATGAPLLEQYF. DNA for the CDR3: TGTGCCAGCAGCGCCACAGGGGCCCCCTTGTTAGAGCAGTACTTC.

This clone appeared a few times. The V and J genes are TRBV18 and TRBJ1-1, with unresolved D. The germline V gene encodes CDR1 KGHSH and CDR2 LQKENI. The germline V and J ends were trimmed by 6 bases and 3 bases, with 17 bases remaining between them. CDR3 length: 15 residues. CDR3 nucleotide sequence: TGTGCCAGCTCCGGGTTACGAGGGATGTACACTGAAGCTTTCTTT. Protein product: CASSGLRGMYTEAFF.

The chain combines TRBV2 with TRBJ2-5, with D maybe TRBD2 (6 bases). The CDR3 runs to 14 residues. Germline V gene sequence: CDR1 SNHLY, CDR2 FYNNEI. The germline V and J ends were trimmed by 4 bases and 2 bases, with 11 bases remaining between them. For the CDR3, the DNA is TGTGCCAGCAGTGCGTTAGGAGGGCAAGAGACCCAGTACTTC. Protein product: CASSALGGQETQYF.

This clone has a handful of counts. V and J are TRBV3-1 (or the pseudogene TRBV3-2) and TRBJ1-4; no definite D call. In germline, CDR1 is LGHDT, CDR2 YNNKEL (reference sequence). Deletions cut 2 bases from V and 5 bases from J, with 15 bases between. The CDR3 length is 16 residues. CDR3 residues: CASSQFISGTNEKLFF. CDR3 DNA: TGTGCCAGCAGCCAATTCATTTCGGGAACAAATGAAAAACTGTTTTTT.

The chain has TRBV5-1 and TRBJ2-7, with no clear D. Germline V gene lookup returns CDR1 SGHRS and CDR2 YFSETQ. V lost 4 bases and J 4 bases, leaving 12 bases between the germline ends. The CDR3 has 13 amino acids. CDR3 protein: CASSRPEPYEQYF. The DNA of the CDR3 is TGCGCCAGCAGCCGCCCTGAGCCTTACGAGCAGTACTTC.

The chain joins TRBV5-4 to TRBJ2-3; D gene ambiguous. The germline V gene has CDR1 SGHNT and CDR2 YYREEE (reference sequence). The CDR3 totals 13 residues. The V gene lost 0 bases and the J gene lost 5 bases, with 7 bases spanning the gap. The CDR3 sequence is CASSLAFGDTQYF. The CDR3 DNA is TGTGCCAGCAGCTTGGCTTTCGGAGATACGCAGTATTTT.

The chain combines TRBV18 with TRBJ1-2; tentative D call: TRBD1 (5 bases). CDR1 and CDR2 (germline): KGHSH, LQKENI. The CDR3 is made up of 14 amino acids. V lost 0 bases and J 2 bases, leaving 7 bases between the germline ends. The CDR3 region is CASSPPEGNYGYTF. In DNA form, the CDR3 reads TGTGCCAGCTCACCACCGGAGGGGAACTATGGCTACACCTTC.

The gene calls are TRBV18 and TRBJ1-1, with D possibly being TRBD1 (6 bases). The CDR3 has 16 residues. Trimming removed 3 bases from V and 0 bases from J, with 14 bases in between. The germline V gene encodes CDR1 KGHSH and CDR2 LQKENI. In DNA, the CDR3 is TGTGCCAGCTCACCTTTGGGGGGGCGGTTGAACACTGAAGCTTTCTTT. Translating gives CASSPLGGRLNTEAFF.

V usage is TRBV5-1 and J usage is TRBJ1-2; D remains ambiguous. This CDR3 is built from 16 residues. The germline V gene encodes CDR1 SGHRS and CDR2 YFSETQ. The V and J ends lost 0 bases and 0 bases respectively, with 12 bases between them. CDR3 protein: CASSLGTVQANYGYTF. Written as DNA, the CDR3 is TGCGCCAGCAGCTTGGGTACAGTTCAAGCTAACTATGGCTACACCTTC.

This clone showed up just once. This chain links TRBV6-1 with TRBJ2-4; 10 bases agree with TRBD2. The CDR3 has 19 residues. Germline CDR1 is MNHNS and CDR2 is SASEGT. Trimming at V came to 1 base and at J to 0 bases, leaving 9 bases not matched to a gene. The CDR3 coding sequence is TGTGCCAGCAGTGAAGTGGCAGCGGGGGGGCCCTTAGCCAAAAACATTCAGTACTTC. This translates into CASSEVAAGGPLAKNIQYF.

The chain has TRBV7-9 and TRBJ2-1; TRBD1 agrees at 10 bases. The junction had 6 bases not matched to a gene; V was cut back by 2 bases and J by 8 bases. The CDR3 length is 15 residues. Germline CDR1 is SEHNR and CDR2 is FQNEAQ (reference sequence). Here the CDR3 reads CASSLWLTGGDEQFF. The CDR3 DNA reads as TGTGCCAGCAGCTTATGGTTGACAGGGGGCGATGAGCAGTTCTTC.

The V call is TRBV5-1, the J call TRBJ2-1; TRBD2 is a possible D gene (6 bases). The V and J ends lost 2 bases and 2 bases respectively, with 8 bases between them. The germline gives CDR1 SGHRS, CDR2 YFSETQ. The length of the CDR3 is 14 residues. The CDR3 here is CASSFREAYNEQFF. CDR3 DNA sequence: TGCGCCAGCAGCTTCAGGGAGGCCTACAATGAGCAGTTCTTC.

The chain couples TRBV19 to TRBJ2-1; D might be TRBD2 (5 bases). The germline CDR1 and CDR2 sequences are LNHDA and SQIVND (reference sequence). This CDR3 is 14 amino acids long. Between the trimmed V and J ends, which lost 6 bases and 0 bases, there was a span of 9 bases. The CDR3 DNA sequence: TGTGCCAGTAGCAGCGGTTACTCCTACAATGAGCAGTTCTTC. Translating it yields CASSSGYSYNEQFF.

The chain uses TRBV3-1 (or the pseudogene TRBV3-2) and TRBJ2-1; possible D gene TRBD2, 6 bases. CDR3 length: 16 residues. CDR1 and CDR2 from the germline V gene are LGHDT and YNNKEL (reference sequence). With 4 bases removed from V and 2 bases from J, the gap between germline ends came to 15 bases. The CDR3: CASSRSRAGAYNEQFF. CDR3 sequence (DNA): TGTGCCAGCAGCCGAAGCAGAGCGGGTGCCTACAATGAGCAGTTCTTC.